This entry lists 10 T cell receptor beta chains sequenced from one sample in a study of T-cell reconstitution after alpha-beta-depleted transplantation in children. Researchers prepared the TCRbeta library using unique molecular identifiers, the study reports. TCRdb re-called the PCR reads through MiXCR, storing one row per CDR3 protein. The sample includes 450,000 to 600,000 distinct CDR3 sequences, under 15% of them seen just once. The source material was PBMCs, mostly from graft donor cells, sampled 360 days after TCRalphabeta/CD19-depleted stem cell transplant. The receptors shown here come from a male patient aged 10 to 17 who had a stem cell transplant for acute myeloid leukemia, so the T cells may come from the graft donor.

The gene calls are TRBV2 and TRBJ2-2; possible D gene TRBD2, 5 bases. The CDR3 runs 12 residues. Germline values: CDR1 SNHLY, CDR2 FYNNEI. Trimming took 8 bases from V and 6 from J, leaving 10 bases between them. The CDR3 DNA reads as TGTGCCAGCTTACAGCGGTCCGGGGAGCTGTTTTTT. It is translated as CASLQRSGELFF. The complete variable domain, with remaining parts taken from reference TRBV2 and TRBJ2-2, reads EPEVTQTPSHQVTQMGQEVILRCVPISNHLYFYWYRQILGQKVEFLVSFYNNEISEKSEIFDDQFSVERPDGSNFTLKIRSTKLEDSAMYFCASLQRSGELFFGEGSRLTVL.

This clonotype was detected many times. This chain joins TRBV28 and TRBJ2-3, with D perhaps matching TRBD1 (6 bases). CDR3 length: 15 amino acids. CDR1 is MDHEN, CDR2 SYDVKM, per germline. The V end lost 3 bases, the J end lost 4 bases, and 14 bases lay between the germline ends. Here the CDR3 DNA reads TGTGCCAGCAGTTTCCTTCAGGGGCGGTCAGATACGCAGTATTTT. This gives the protein CASSFLQGRSDTQYF.

The chain joins TRBV28 to TRBJ2-7; no clear D gene. CDR1 and CDR2 (germline): MDHEN, SYDVKM. The CDR3 is made up of 14 amino acids. V shed 6 bases and J shed 1 base, with 13 bases lying between them. As DNA, the CDR3 is TGTGCCAGCAGCCCTTTTAAAAGATCCTACGAGCAGTACTTC. Translating gives CASSPFKRSYEQYF.

This clonotype was counted between two and nine times. This sequence joins TRBV25-1 and TRBJ1-5; TRBD1 matches 7 bases. This CDR3 has 13 residues. After removal of 6 bases from V and 9 bases from J, the junction contained 8 bases not matched to a gene. The germline gives CDR1 MGHDK, CDR2 SYGVNS. CDR3 protein: CASSATGDGPQHF. In DNA form, the CDR3 reads TGTGCCAGCAGCGCCACAGGGGACGGGCCCCAGCATTTT.

V is TRBV9 and J is TRBJ2-2, with 7 bases matching TRBD1. The CDR3 contains 15 residues. V lost 0 bases and J lost 7; bases outside the gene matches: 6. The V gene's germline CDR1 is SGDLS and CDR2 YYNGEE. Here the CDR3 DNA reads TGTGCCAGCAGCGTAGAGGGACAGAAAATCGGGGAGCTGTTTTTT. Protein: CASSVEGQKIGELFF.

In this sample, this clonotype turned up a few times. The chain's CDR3 is CASGQGLGNQPQHF. CDR3 DNA: TGTGCCAGTGGACAGGGCCTCGGTAATCAGCCCCAGCATTTT. The V call is TRBV12-3 or TRBV12-4, the J call TRBJ1-5; TRBD1 aligns across 8 bases. There are 14 residues in the CDR3. J was trimmed by 4 bases and V by 9 bases; bases with no gene match: 8.

This clonotype was counted a few times. V usage is TRBV12-3 or TRBV12-4 and J usage is TRBJ1-4; 8 bases are a match to TRBD1. The CDR3 spans 16 residues. Trimming at V came to 6 bases and at J to 7 bases, leaving 13 bases not matched to a gene. Here the CDR3 reads CASSRALGQGGEKLFF. CDR3 in DNA: TGTGCCAGCAGCCGGGCCTTAGGACAGGGCGGTGAAAAACTGTTTTTT.

This clonotype was seen only a few times. The gene calls are TRBV20-1 and TRBJ2-1; TRBD2 aligns across 9 bases. Losses at the gene ends were 5 bases for V and 8 bases for J; bases not matched to a gene: 7. The CDR3 spans 13 residues. Germline V gene data show CDR1 as DFQATT and CDR2 as SNEGSKA (reference sequence). CDR3 nucleotides: TGCAGTGCTGGTAGCGGGAGTAAGGATGAGCAGTTCTTC. It codes for CSAGSGSKDEQFF.

V gene TRBV28 combines with J gene TRBJ1-5, with D possibly TRBD1 on 6 matching bases. Germline assignment: CDR1 MDHEN and CDR2 SYDVKM. The CDR3 length is 16 residues. V was trimmed by 6 bases and J by 1 base, leaving 16 bases between them. The CDR3 spells CASSLLGGWSNQPQHF. CDR3 DNA sequence: TGTGCCAGCAGCCTTCTCGGGGGCTGGAGCAATCAGCCCCAGCATTTT.

The chain joins TRBV14 to TRBJ1-2; maybe TRBD1 (6 bases). Germline lookup yields CDR1 SGHDN and CDR2 FVKESK. This CDR3 comprises 15 residues. Trimming pared 0 bases from V and 8 bases from J, leaving 16 bases between. CDR3 sequence: CASSQDLTGIRGYTF. As DNA, the CDR3 is TGTGCCAGCAGCCAAGATCTCACAGGGATCCGGGGCTACACCTTC.